This entry describes one TCR beta chain. Its target is not known. This CDR3 spans 15 amino acids. V dropped 1 base and J dropped 1; count of bases not matched to a gene: 2. Germline values: CDR1 MGHRA, CDR2 YSYEKL. A single record per CDR3 protein comes from TCRdb applying MiXCR to the 5' RACE reads. The table includes about 12,000 distinct CDR3 sequences, more than 20% detected once. Study-wide findings and caveats: Greatest tumor Treg TCR overlap was with tumor naive CD4+ cells.

This chain uses TRBV4-1 with TRBJ2-3, with 7 bases fitting TRBD2. The specimen was naive CD4+ T cells sorted from blood. Subset defined: naive CD4+ T cells, CD4+CD45RA+CD25-. This clonotype was obtained from a female donor with breast cancer. The CDR3 spells CASSQAGGGTDTQYF. The CDR3 nucleotides read TGCGCCAGCAGCCAAGCTGGGGGGGGCACAGATACGCAGTATTTT.